The 20 T cell receptor beta chains presented below share a single source sample, sequenced in a study of blood T cells in healthy people across ages. A second PCR of about 6 to 11 cycles used a sample-barcoded 5' primer and a J-beta primer mix. TCRdb passed the 5' RACE reads through MiXCR, listing each CDR3 protein once. Of about 730,000 distinct CDR3 sequences listed, around 40% are singletons. Sequenced input: blood. These receptor sequences come from a woman in her sixties or seventies in good health.

This chain connects TRBV25-1 to TRBJ2-3, with D perhaps matching TRBD1 (6 bases). Germline-derived CDR1 and CDR2 are MGHDK and SYGVNS. The CDR3 spans 13 residues. Between the trimmed V and J ends, which lost 6 bases and 2 bases, there was a span of 9 bases. In DNA, the CDR3 is TGTGCCAGCAGCGGACAGATCACAGATACGCAGTATTTT. Translating gives CASSGQITDTQYF.

The chain combines TRBV27 with TRBJ1-1; D ambiguous. The CDR3 sequence is 13 residues long. Germline V CDR1 and CDR2: MNHEY, SMNVEV (reference sequence). Trimming removed 3 bases at V and 3 bases at J, with 8 bases between. The CDR3 DNA sequence: TGTGCCAGCAGTTTGGGCAGTGACACTGAAGCTTTCTTT. The encoded protein is CASSLGSDTEAFF.

A word on this clonotype: A read error may be the cause here, since a much bigger clone is one base away. CDR3: CANSLGASGGNTDTQYF. In DNA form, the CDR3 reads TGTGCCAACAGCTTAGGGGCTAGCGGGGGAAACACAGATACGCAGTATTTT. This chain uses TRBV7-2 with TRBJ2-3; 10 bases match TRBD2. Germline V CDR1 and CDR2: SGHTA, FQGNSA. The CDR3 has 17 amino acids.

This clonotype was counted ten times or more. The rearrangement uses TRBV29-1 and TRBJ1-1, with no clear D. V lost 1 base, J lost 0 bases, and 0 bases lay in between. CDR1 and CDR2 from the germline V gene are SQVTM and ANQGSEA. The CDR3 runs 11 residues. The CDR3 DNA is TGCAGCGTTGAAGTGAACACTGAAGCTTTCTTT. It codes for CSVEVNTEAFF.

The J gene is TRBJ2-1, the V gene TRBV20-1; 12 nucleotides align to TRBD2. The CDR3 spans 15 residues. Trimming took 3 bases from V and 4 from J; bases not matched to a gene: 4. Germline lookup yields CDR1 DFQATT and CDR2 SNEGSKA (reference sequence). The CDR3: CSASPSGGDYNEQFF. DNA for the CDR3: TGCAGTGCTAGCCCTAGCGGGGGGGATTACAATGAGCAGTTCTTC.

A few counts support this clonotype. This chain links TRBV10-3 with TRBJ1-5, with a weak D call TRBD1 (5 bases). Germline CDR1 reads ENHRY; CDR2 reads SYGVKD. V dropped 8 bases and J dropped 6 bases, with 14 bases sitting between them. The CDR3 runs 13 residues. CDR3 amino acids: CAIAAAGTQPQHF. In DNA form, the CDR3 reads TGTGCCATCGCAGCAGCAGGGACTCAGCCCCAGCATTTT.

The gene calls are TRBV15 and TRBJ2-5; weak D call: TRBD1 (5 bases). Germline CDR1 LNHNV, CDR2 YYDKDF (reference sequence). V was cut by 7 bases and J by 4 bases, with 10 bases left in between. This CDR3 region has 12 residues. CDR3 nucleotides: TGTGCCACCAAGGGTAGGGGAGAGACCCAGTACTTC. Protein: CATKGRGETQYF.

A few counts support this clonotype. V is TRBV14 and J is TRBJ2-3; the D gene is possibly TRBD1 (5 bases). V dropped 2 bases and J dropped 1 base, with 10 bases sitting between them. Germline loops: CDR1 SGHDN, CDR2 FVKESK. The CDR3 is 15 amino acids. The CDR3 bases are TGTGCCAGCAGCCAATCAGGACACGGCACAGATACGCAGTATTTT. Translation: CASSQSGHGTDTQYF.

This clonotype was seen more than once but under ten times. This rearrangement joins TRBV30 to TRBJ2-3, with D tentatively TRBD1 (6 bases). The CDR3 is made up of 14 amino acids. In germline, CDR1 is GTSNPN, CDR2 SVGIG (reference sequence). Between the trimmed V and J ends, which lost 0 bases and 3 bases, there was a span of 10 bases. In DNA, the CDR3 is TGTGCCTGGAGTGTACTGGGGGCGACAGATACGCAGTATTTT. Protein product: CAWSVLGATDTQYF.

This clonotype has just one count. The chain carries TRBV13 and TRBJ1-4, with D perhaps TRBD1 (6 bases). In germline, CDR1 is PRHDT, CDR2 FYEKMQ (reference sequence). V was pared by 4 bases and J by 3 bases, with 12 bases between. The CDR3 is 15 amino acids. The CDR3: CASSSSGGANEKLFF. The CDR3 bases are TGTGCCAGCAGCTCCTCGGGGGGCGCTAATGAAAAACTGTTTTTT.

In its sample, this clonotype was seen a few times. The rearrangement uses TRBV29-1 and TRBJ2-3, with D possibly matching TRBD2 (6 bases). The V end lost 5 bases, the J end lost 1 base, and 10 bases lay between the germline ends. Germline V CDR1 and CDR2: SQVTM, ANQGSEA. The CDR3 length is 13 residues. DNA for the CDR3: TGCAGCGTTCTCGGGAGCGGCACAGATACGCAGTATTTT. Its protein is CSVLGSGTDTQYF.

This clonotype was seen once. A much larger clone differs by one base, so this may be a read error. The V and J genes are TRBV6-2 or TRBV6-3 and TRBJ2-7; D gene ambiguous. The V end was cut by 2 bases, the J end by 7 bases, with 6 bases between. The CDR3 spans 11 residues. Germline CDR1 and CDR2: MNHEY and SVGEGT. Here the CDR3 DNA reads TGTGCCAGCAGTTACAAACTTGAGCAGTACTTC. Encoded protein: CASSYKLEQYF.

The V gene is TRBV6-5, the J gene TRBJ1-1, with D uncertain. The CDR3 contains 13 residues. The germline CDR1 and CDR2 sequences are MNHEY and SVGAGI. With 2 bases removed from V and 4 bases from J, the gap between germline ends came to 8 bases. The CDR3: CASSYRVGTEAFF. DNA for the CDR3: TGTGCCAGCAGTTACAGGGTGGGCACTGAAGCTTTCTTT.

This sequence joins TRBV6-1 and TRBJ2-1; D is ambiguous. The tail of the sequence fits TRBJ2-7 better, so the J call may be wrong. The CDR3 totals 15 residues. Germline V gene lookup returns CDR1 MNHNS and CDR2 SASEGT. CDR3 coding DNA: TGTGCCAGCAGTGAATCGGGCAGGACGCGCAATGAGCAGTACTTC. It encodes CASSESGRTRNEQYF.

The chain uses TRBV2 and TRBJ2-7; either TRBD1 or TRBD2 may supply D (5 bases each). The CDR3 is 15 residues long. V gave up 1 base and J gave up 0 bases, with 10 bases separating them. Germline CDR1 is SNHLY and CDR2 is FYNNEI. The CDR3 region has the DNA TGTGCCAGCAGTGAAGGGGGGTGGAGCTCCTACGAGCAGTACTTC. This gives the protein CASSEGGWSSYEQYF.

This clonotype was counted between two and nine times. The genes are TRBV6-2 or TRBV6-3 and TRBJ2-7; TRBD1 matches 9 bases. The CDR3 loop spans 15 amino acids. Germline V CDR1 and CDR2: MNHEY, SVGEGT. With 5 bases clipped from V and 0 bases from J, the junction kept 5 bases outside the gene matches. CDR3 loop: CASSAGTGSSYEQYF. CDR3 in DNA: TGTGCCAGCAGTGCCGGGACAGGGAGCTCCTACGAGCAGTACTTC.

As to this clonotype: Its ends do not fully match the called genes, so a read error is possible. The chain recombines TRBV20-1 with TRBJ1-6; D call uncertain. The V gene's germline CDR1 is DFQATT and CDR2 SNEGSKA (reference sequence). There are 15 residues in the CDR3. CDR3 protein: CSALIGSSYTSPLHF. For the CDR3, the DNA is TGCAGTGCACTTATAGGGAGCTCCTATACTTCACCCCTCCACTTT.

The rearrangement links TRBV6-2 or TRBV6-3 to TRBJ2-5; D call uncertain. Per the germline V gene, CDR1 is MNHEY and CDR2 is SVGEGT. This CDR3 contains 12 residues. Deletions cut 8 bases from V and 3 bases from J, with 10 bases between. The chain's CDR3 is CASGAVEETQYF. CDR3 DNA sequence: TGTGCCAGCGGTGCGGTAGAAGAGACCCAGTACTTC.

This chain connects TRBV6-2 or TRBV6-3 to TRBJ2-1; D might be TRBD1 (6 bases). The J call may be in error: the DNA end matches TRBJ2-7 better. This CDR3 has 16 amino acids. Germline loops: CDR1 MNHEY, CDR2 SVGEGT. The CDR3 region is CASTTFRDTSYNEQYF. Here the CDR3 DNA reads TGTGCCAGCACTACCTTCCGGGACACTTCCTACAATGAGCAGTACTTC.

A single count supports this clonotype. The chain recombines TRBV21-1 with TRBJ1-3; the table's D call TRBD1 went unverified against the DNA. TRBV21-1 counts as a pseudogene. This CDR3 has 18 residues. For the CDR3, the DNA is TGTGCCAGCAGCGAAAAACCACCAACGACAGGGGCTGGAAACACCATATATTTT. It translates to CASSEKPPTTGAGNTIYF.